This T cell receptor beta chain comes out of a study of OX40 agonist ivuxolimab in advanced cancers. Study summary: Age averaged around 60 years (range roughly 23 to 79), and just over 80% were male. Participants could have had prior anti-PD-1, anti-PD-L1 or anti-CTLA-4 therapy, and about 40% had some. Study-level findings and limits: Near-lowest levels of clonal expansion characterized partial responders at 0.1-3.0 mg/kg. Some of the nonresponding patients also showed low levels of normalized T-cell clonal expansion.

Germline V gene sequence: CDR1 MNHNS, CDR2 SASEGT. This CDR3 spans 13 amino acids. Trimming left V 3 bases short and J 7 bases short, with 10 bases between. Produced via immunoSEQ multiplex PCR; TCRdb's table is partial and in-frame only. The sample includes 40,000 to 45,000 clones, 70% to 90% seen only once; the top ten take 0.38%. For this clone: Its antigen is unidentified.

The source was CD4+ or CD8+ T cells sorted from blood, collected in a trial of the OX40 agonist ivuxolimab. This receptor was obtained from an adult with an advanced solid tumor such as melanoma, head and neck, liver or kidney cancer. The rearrangement joins TRBV6-1 to TRBJ1-5; D call uncertain. The CDR3 DNA reads TGTGCCAGCAGTGAGAGGGAGGGCCAGCCCCAGCATTTT. As protein: CASSEREGQPQHF.